Given below is one TCR beta chain in context. The sample is drawn from a study of blood T cell repertoires in COVID-19. Study-wide context: COVID-19 samples from acute and convalescent phases originated in the United States, Italy and Spain. The analysed material was cDNA or gDNA that came from T cells, B-cell-depleted T cells, or PBMCs.

How the authors handled the data: Nucleated cell counts were estimated from reference gene primer amplification. Profiling relied on immunoSEQ multiplex PCR, and the TCRdb table lists in-frame clones only, not all of them. V and J calls and clone size are those listed in that table; D and trimming were worked out from the DNA. The data show about 190,000 clones, around 89% seen once. Material: peripheral blood. The TCR was taken from a man in his fifties or sixties with acute or convalescent COVID-19.

Written as DNA, the CDR3 is TGCGCCAGCAGCCAAGATCTAAATTTCCCAGATACGCAGTATTTT. This translates into CASSQDLNFPDTQYF. The rearrangement joins TRBV4-3 to TRBJ2-3, with no clear D. Germline V gene lookup returns CDR1 LGHNA and CDR2 YSLEER. Trimming stripped 0 bases from V and 4 bases from J, with 11 bases between. This CDR3 contains 15 residues.